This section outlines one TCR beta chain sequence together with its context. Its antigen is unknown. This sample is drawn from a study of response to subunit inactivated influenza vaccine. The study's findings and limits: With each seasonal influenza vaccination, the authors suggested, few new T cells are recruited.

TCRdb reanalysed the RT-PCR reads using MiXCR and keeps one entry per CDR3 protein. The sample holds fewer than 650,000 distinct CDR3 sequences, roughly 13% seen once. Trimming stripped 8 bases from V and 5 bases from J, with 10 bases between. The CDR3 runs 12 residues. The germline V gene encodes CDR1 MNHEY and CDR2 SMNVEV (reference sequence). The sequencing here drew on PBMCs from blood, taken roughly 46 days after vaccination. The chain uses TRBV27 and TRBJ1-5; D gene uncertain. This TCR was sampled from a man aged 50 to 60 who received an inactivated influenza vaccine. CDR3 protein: CASRDVDQPQHF. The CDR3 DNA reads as TGTGCCAGCCGCGACGTGGATCAGCCCCAGCATTTT.